This T cell receptor beta chain was sequenced during a study of human T cells and chemical hapten exposure (dated by TCRdb to the early 2020s). Turning to the overall study: For sensitization, 2% DPC in acetone was applied to a roughly 2 cm by roughly 2 cm area of upper inner arm skin. Throughout the approximately 22-week study period, patients were also given weekly therapeutic DPC doses on the scalp. Patch testing was performed on the upper back with Finn chambers containing 0.01% DPC, and the patch tests were scored after 6 days according to International Contact Dermatitis Research Group standards. Alopecia areata with under or over 50% scalp involvement, alopecia totalis and alopecia universalis were represented in the patient cohort, which was mostly female. Libraries were combined into a pool for sequencing, and differences in TCR yield between samples came mainly from small differences in library volumes within the pool. This study followed changes in the peripheral blood TCR repertoire in vivo during primary and secondary sensitization of alopecia patients to the hapten diphenylcyclopropenone (DPC). Blood samples were taken from patients before sensitization (week 0) and then at 2, 6 and about 24 weeks after DPC sensitization. Twenty-nine alopecia patients provided blood for TCR sequencing at one to four time points (pre-sensitization, 2, 6 and 24 weeks).

This clonotype has just a few counts. It has no known antigen specificity. No much larger clone is present one base from it, and per-base qualities are unavailable. Library prep was done by RACE. Reads for this sample came from a NextSeq 500. During library preparation, unique molecular identifiers were attached to individual cDNA molecules so that TCRs could be counted in a quantitative, reproducible way. From each blood RNA sample, both TCR alpha and TCR beta chains were sequenced. The authors' analysis ran thus. A median of approximately 100,000 TCRs per sample was observed, with a range of about 23,224 to 690,600. V, J and CDR3 annotation of the TCR reads was carried out using the Decombinator software suite. To make PS versus PT1 abundance plots, every sample was subsampled to the same number of TCRs (28,000). TCRs were defined as expanded if absent before sensitization and observed at least eight times at the 2-week time point. The public reads were run again by TCRdb, first through fastp at Q25 and then through MiXCR, and only productive beta chains were kept. Each CDR3 protein gets just one entry, which takes the most common genes and DNA from the rows behind it. Clone size and V and J calls follow TCRdb, not the original study. This sample holds more than 90,000 distinct CDR3 sequences; roughly an eighth were observed only once. The ten top clones hold roughly 3.1% of the sample.

In the germline V gene, CDR1 corresponds to MNHNS and CDR2 to SASEGT. For this chain, trimming is 10 bases at the V end and 9 bases at the J end, and the number of junction bases without a gene match is 17. Taken from cysteine to phenylalanine, the CDR3 has 15 residues. This entry keeps only the CDR3 DNA: 45 bases, framed from base 1. The time point tag for this specimen amounts to: patch test 2, 6 weeks after DPC sensitization. The treatment or condition label for this specimen denotes: therapeutic diphenylcyclopropenone sensitization with weekly scalp DPC. At every patch-test visit, the blood draw took place before the patch test was put on. Eligible patients were aged 18 to 70, diagnosed with alopecia, deemed suitable for DPC therapy, and excluded if pregnant. Total RNA was extracted from unfractionated whole blood that had been collected in Tempus Blood RNA tubes. Here is what the overall study found, with its caveats: The number of PT1 expanded TCRs positively correlated with patch test score, significant at thresholds 8, 16 and 32 but not 4. Compared with pre-sensitization or healthy control sets, expanded TCRs formed significantly more large CDR3 similarity clusters, which is consistent with antigen-driven responses. DPC sensitization did not change how many TCRs were above 1 in 1000 frequency, and no evidence was found of alterations in global repertoire structure. Repeated subsampling changed both the strength of the expansion versus patch-test correlation and the threshold at which that correlation became significant. Because every patient had alopecia, a presumed autoimmune disease, the patients' immune response might differ from that of healthy individuals.

This material consisted of whole blood, taken in connection with sensitization to the hapten diphenylcyclopropenone (DPC). The source of this sequence is a woman aged 40-49 years with alopecia areata. Some clones in this sample may be carry-over from other donors' samples. Here the chain combines TRBV6-1 and TRBJ2-1, with 8 junctional bases fitting TRBD2. The sequenced DNA: TGTGCCACCGGCGTCGCAGTAGCGGGACGGGGTGAGCAGTTCTTC. This encodes CATGVAVAGRGEQFF.